These 27 T cell receptor beta chains were all obtained from the same sample, sequenced in a study of T-cell reconstitution after alpha-beta-depleted transplantation in children. Library preparation (for TCRbeta) was performed with unique molecular identifiers. Each CDR3 protein gets one entry after TCRdb re-called the PCR reads with MiXCR. The repertoire consists of a few hundred thousand distinct CDR3 sequences, with 8% to 10% occurring once and the leading ten covering approximately 6.2%. The specimen was PBMCs from the stem cell graft donor, collected from the stem cell graft. The source of these receptors is a human donor who donated a stem cell graft to a child with acute lymphoblastic leukemia.

In this sample, this clonotype turned up a few times. The CDR3 DNA sequence: TGTGCCAGCAGTTTCATAGCGTCCACCTACAATGAGCAGTTCTTC. Its translation is CASSFIASTYNEQFF. This chain links TRBV28 with TRBJ2-1; D is possibly TRBD2 (5 bases). The CDR3 runs to 15 residues. From germline, CDR1 is MDHEN and CDR2 SYDVKM. V lost 3 bases and J 2 bases, leaving 11 bases between the germline ends.

J is TRBJ1-6 and V is TRBV6-5; no clear D gene. The germline V gene encodes CDR1 MNHEY and CDR2 SVGAGI. Trimming cost V 1 base and J 7 bases, with 5 bases left between them. This CDR3 has 13 residues. The CDR3 bases are TGTGCCAGCAGTTACTTCACAAATTCACCCCTCCACTTT. The encoded protein is CASSYFTNSPLHF.

The rearrangement uses TRBV29-1 and TRBJ2-4; perhaps TRBD2 as D (6 bases). Trimming took 7 bases from V and 0 from J, leaving 7 bases between them. Germline V gene data show CDR1 as SQVTM and CDR2 as ANQGSEA. CDR3 size: 12 residues. The CDR3 region is CSGGEAKNIQYF. For the CDR3, the DNA is TGCAGCGGCGGGGAAGCCAAAAACATTCAGTACTTC.

This chain links TRBV12-3 or TRBV12-4 with TRBJ1-2; possibly TRBD1 for D (5 bases). This CDR3 is 13 amino acids long. Trimming removed 1 base at V and 3 bases at J, with 6 bases between. The CDR3 DNA reads as TGTGCCAGCAGTTTAGAGACAGACTATGGCTACACCTTC. This encodes CASSLETDYGYTF.

This clonotype came up a few times. The rearrangement links TRBV7-6 to TRBJ1-2, with D possibly matching TRBD1 (5 bases). The ends were cut back, 5 bases at V and 7 bases at J, with 11 bases in the middle. This CDR3 has 12 residues. Germline-derived CDR1 and CDR2 are SGHVS and FNYEAQ. The CDR3 loop reads CASSPHGGGYTF. CDR3 nucleotide sequence: TGTGCCAGCAGCCCACATGGGGGTGGCTACACCTTC.

This clonotype has at least ten counts. The chain uses TRBV5-1 and TRBJ2-7, with 9 bases matching TRBD1. The J segment lost 4 bases and the V segment lost 7 bases, leaving 9 bases of the junction unmatched. The CDR3 is 14 amino acids. CDR1 and CDR2 from the germline V gene are SGHRS and YFSETQ. The CDR3: CASDPGQGSYEQYF. CDR3 DNA sequence: TGCGCCAGCGATCCGGGACAGGGTAGTTACGAGCAGTACTTC. The full variable domain, completed using reference TRBV5-1 and TRBJ2-7, is KAGVTQTPRYLIKTRGQQVTLSCSPISGHRSVSWYQQTPGQGLQFLFEYFSETQRNKGNFPGRFSGRQFSNSRSEMNVSTLELGDSALYLCASDPGQGSYEQYFGPGTRLTVT.

The rearrangement joins TRBV27 to TRBJ2-3; TRBD1 agrees at 8 bases. V lost 5 bases and J lost 1; bases outside the gene matches: 14. CDR1 and CDR2 (germline): MNHEY, SMNVEV (reference sequence). This CDR3 has 18 amino acids. This chain's CDR3 is CASSNRGLSSQGTDTQYF. In nucleotides, the CDR3 is TGTGCCAGCAGTAACAGGGGGTTATCGTCCCAGGGCACAGATACGCAGTATTTT.

This clonotype was seen only a few times. The chain combines TRBV5-1 with TRBJ2-4, with a tentative D call TRBD2 (5 bases). Trimming took 4 bases from V and 8 from J, leaving 19 bases between them. Per the germline V gene, CDR1 is SGHRS and CDR2 is YFSETQ. This CDR3 is 15 amino acids long. CDR3 sequence reads: CASSAGPSGDHIQYF. The CDR3 coding sequence is TGCGCCAGCAGCGCCGGGCCCTCCGGGGATCACATTCAGTACTTC.

This clonotype appeared a few times. The chain combines TRBV14 with TRBJ2-1; D perhaps matches TRBD2 (7 bases). Trimming stripped 2 bases from V and 4 bases from J, with 15 bases between. Germline-derived CDR1 and CDR2 are SGHDN and FVKESK. The length of the CDR3 is 16 residues. CDR3 in DNA: TGTGCCAGCAGCCAATTTCACGGGGGGCCGTACAATGAGCAGTTCTTC. Its protein is CASSQFHGGPYNEQFF.

The J gene is TRBJ1-5, the V gene TRBV7-9; 11 positions agree with TRBD1. V lost 9 bases and J lost 3; bases outside the gene matches: 7. This CDR3 region has 15 residues. Germline V CDR1 and CDR2: SEHNR, FQNEAQ (reference sequence). CDR3 protein: CASDSGQGDNQPQHF. DNA for the CDR3: TGTGCCAGTGACTCGGGACAGGGGGACAATCAGCCCCAGCATTTT.

V is TRBV5-1 and J is TRBJ2-1; a weak D match, TRBD2 (5 bases). The CDR3 runs 15 residues. From germline, CDR1 is SGHRS and CDR2 YFSETQ. Trimming cost V 0 bases and J 5 bases, with 12 bases left between them. CDR3 DNA: TGCGCCAGCAGCTTGGGGCTAGCTACCCACAATGAGCAGTTCTTC. The encoded protein is CASSLGLATHNEQFF.

This clonotype was detected a few times. The chain links TRBV5-1 to TRBJ1-3, with 7 bases aligning to TRBD1. CDR1 is SGHRS, CDR2 YFSETQ, per germline. With V trimmed by 0 bases and J by 10 bases, 7 bases remained unmatched. This CDR3 region has 14 residues. Here the CDR3 DNA reads TGCGCCAGCAGCTTGGAAGGGACAGAAGGGACCATATATTTT. Translated: CASSLEGTEGTIYF.

CDR3 protein: CSARGIQRGPRDTQYF. CDR3 nucleotides: TGCAGTGCTAGAGGTATTCAGCGGGGGCCAAGAGATACGCAGTATTTT. This rearrangement joins TRBV20-1 to TRBJ2-3, with TRBD2 matching over 8 bases. The J segment lost 5 bases and the V segment lost 1 base, leaving 11 bases of the junction unmatched. Germline V gene data show CDR1 as DFQATT and CDR2 as SNEGSKA (reference sequence). The CDR3 sequence is 16 residues long.

The V and J genes are TRBV6-1 and TRBJ2-5, with 11 positions matching TRBD1. This CDR3 contains 15 residues. Looked up from germline, CDR1 is MNHNS and CDR2 is SASEGT. Trimming took 6 bases from V and 4 from J; bases not matched to a gene: 7. The DNA of the CDR3 is TGTGCCAGCAGCCCCGGGACAGGGGGTTCAGAGACCCAGTACTTC. Translated, it gives CASSPGTGGSETQYF.

This clonotype was counted between two and nine times. The CDR3 protein is CASSISVYGYTF. CDR3 DNA: TGTGCCAGTAGTATATCCGTCTATGGCTACACCTTC. The gene calls are TRBV19 and TRBJ1-2; D gene ambiguous. The V and J ends lost 2 bases and 4 bases respectively, with 5 bases between them. This CDR3 contains 12 residues. Germline V lookup: CDR1 LNHDA, CDR2 SQIVND (reference sequence).

This clonotype was detected many times. The chain joins TRBV2 to TRBJ2-2; D not certain. CDR1 and CDR2 (germline): SNHLY, FYNNEI. V lost 10 bases, J lost 4 bases, and 13 bases lay in between. The CDR3 has 13 amino acids. The CDR3: CAILPARTGELFF. The CDR3 region has the DNA TGTGCCATCCTCCCAGCGCGCACCGGGGAGCTGTTTTTT.

This clonotype was observed a handful of times. The chain links TRBV19 to TRBJ2-5; perhaps TRBD2 as D (6 bases). Germline CDR1 is LNHDA and CDR2 is SQIVND (reference sequence). V shed 2 bases and J shed 7 bases, with 14 bases lying between them. This CDR3 comprises 14 residues. CDR3 amino acids: CASSITDYVGTQYF. CDR3 DNA sequence: TGTGCCAGTAGTATAACGGACTACGTGGGGACCCAGTACTTC.

This clonotype was counted at least ten times. The chain recombines TRBV5-5 with TRBJ1-2; 7 bases fit TRBD1. Germline CDR1 reads SGHKS; CDR2 reads YYEKEE (reference sequence). V dropped 5 bases and J dropped 6; count of bases not matched to a gene: 4. The CDR3 totals 12 residues. CDR3 nucleotides: TGTGCCAGCAGTTATACAGGGGATGGCTACACCTTC. Translation: CASSYTGDGYTF. Drawing the rest from reference TRBV5-5 and TRBJ1-2, the complete variable domain is DAGVTQSPTHLIKTRGQQVTLRCSPISGHKSVSWYQQVLGQGPQFIFQYYEKEERGRGNFPDRFSARQFPNYSSELNVNALLLGDSALYLCASSYTGDGYTFGSGTRLTVV.

The rearrangement joins TRBV18 to TRBJ1-1; 7 bases fit TRBD1. The CDR3 totals 14 residues. CDR1 and CDR2 (germline): KGHSH, LQKENI. V was pared by 3 bases and J by 4 bases, with 5 bases of the junction left unmatched. The CDR3 is CASSPFRDSTEAFF. The CDR3, as DNA: TGTGCCAGCTCACCCTTCCGGGACAGCACTGAAGCTTTCTTT.

This chain links TRBV12-3 or TRBV12-4 with TRBJ1-1; 8 bases map to TRBD1. The V segment lost 5 bases and the J segment 3 bases; nucleotides outside the gene matches: 11. CDR3 length equals 16 residues. CDR3 coding DNA: TGTGCCAGCAGTCCTCGGAATCAGGGGGCGGACACTGAAGCTTTCTTT. Translation gives CASSPRNQGADTEAFF.

J is TRBJ1-1 and V is TRBV18; a possible D gene is TRBD1 (6 bases). The CDR3 loop spans 14 amino acids. The ends were cut back, 2 bases at V and 0 bases at J, with 7 bases in the middle. Per germline, CDR1 KGHSH and CDR2 LQKENI. The CDR3 DNA is TGTGCCAGCTCACCATCAGGGGTGAACACTGAAGCTTTCTTT. Translating gives CASSPSGVNTEAFF.

There are a few counts of this clonotype. The J gene is TRBJ1-1, the V gene TRBV6-1; a weak D match, TRBD1 (5 bases). Germline-derived CDR1 and CDR2 are MNHNS and SASEGT. This CDR3 region has 14 residues. Trimming pared 6 bases from V and 6 bases from J, leaving 17 bases between. CDR3 in amino acids: CASRLLTMGAEAFF. The CDR3 nucleotides are TGTGCCAGCAGGCTATTAACCATGGGGGCTGAAGCTTTCTTT.

The V gene is TRBV12-3 or TRBV12-4, the J gene TRBJ1-6; no reliable D call. Trimming shortened V by 8 bases and J by 7 bases, and 15 bases separated the two germline ends. CDR3 length: 14 residues. The DNA for the CDR3 is TGTGCCAGCGGACGGATGGCAGCGAATTCACCCCTCCACTTT. Protein product: CASGRMAANSPLHF.

The chain employs TRBV6-6 and TRBJ1-2; D ambiguous. The CDR3 has 13 amino acids. CDR1 and CDR2 from the germline V gene are MNHNY and SVGAGI (reference sequence). V shed 11 bases and J shed 2 bases, with 15 bases lying between them. CDR3 loop: CAGRHLANYGYTF. The CDR3 region has the DNA TGTGCCGGTCGACACCTGGCCAACTATGGCTACACCTTC.

In this sample, this clonotype turned up many times. The rearrangement joins TRBV9 to TRBJ2-3; no clear D gene. The CDR3 extends over 14 amino acids. The V end lost 0 bases, the J end lost 4 bases, and 9 bases lay between the germline ends. Germline CDR1 and CDR2: SGDLS and YYNGEE. DNA for the CDR3: TGTGCCAGCAGCGTAGATCAGCATCCAGATACGCAGTATTTT. Translating gives CASSVDQHPDTQYF.

J is TRBJ2-7 and V is TRBV7-9, with 7 bases fitting TRBD1. There are 14 residues in the CDR3. With V trimmed by 3 bases and J by 6 bases, 8 bases remained unmatched. Germline V gene sequence: CDR1 SEHNR, CDR2 FQNEAQ (reference sequence). This chain's CDR3 is CASSLQTGRGEQYF. The CDR3 DNA follows: TGTGCCAGCAGCTTGCAGACAGGGAGAGGCGAGCAGTACTTC. Drawing the rest from reference TRBV7-9 and TRBJ2-7, the complete variable domain is DTGVSQNPRHKITKRGQNVTFRCDPISEHNRLYWYRQTLGQGPEFLTYFQNEAQLEKSRLLSDRFSAERPKGSFSTLEIQRTEQGDSAMYLCASSLQTGRGEQYFGPGTRLTVT.

CDR3 loop: CSALTSGGNTGELFF. The CDR3 DNA reads as TGCAGTGCCCTCACTAGCGGGGGGAACACCGGGGAGCTGTTTTTT. The rearrangement uses TRBV20-1 and TRBJ2-2, with TRBD2 matching over 11 bases. Germline lookup yields CDR1 DFQATT and CDR2 SNEGSKA (reference sequence). V lost 6 bases, J lost 1 base, and 4 bases stayed unmatched. The CDR3 contains 15 residues.